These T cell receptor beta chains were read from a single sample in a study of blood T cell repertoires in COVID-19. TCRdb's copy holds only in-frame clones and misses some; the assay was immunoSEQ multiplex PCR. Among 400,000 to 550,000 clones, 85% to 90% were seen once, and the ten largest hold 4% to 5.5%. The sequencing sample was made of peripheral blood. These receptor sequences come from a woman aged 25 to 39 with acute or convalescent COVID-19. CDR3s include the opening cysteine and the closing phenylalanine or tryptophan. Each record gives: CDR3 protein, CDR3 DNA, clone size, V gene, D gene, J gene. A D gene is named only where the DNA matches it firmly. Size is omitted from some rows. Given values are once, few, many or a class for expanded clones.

CDR3: CASSDAPGGEQYF
DNA: TGTGCCAGCAGCGACGCACCGGGGGGCGAGCAGTACTTC
size: few
V: TRBV9
D: TRBD2
J: TRBJ2-7

CDR3: CASSLNREQGYTF
DNA: TGTGCCAGCTCATTGAACAGAGAACAAGGCTACACCTTC
size: -
V: TRBV12-3/TRBV12-4
D: -
J: TRBJ1-2

CDR3: CASSQAVRLAGGDTQYF
DNA: TGTGCCAGCAGCCAAGCTGTAAGACTAGCGGGGGGGGATACGCAGTATTTT
size: -
V: TRBV4-2
D: TRBD2
J: TRBJ2-3

CDR3: CASRPLGSGGYEQYF
DNA: TGTGCCAGCCGGCCCCTAGGGAGCGGCGGCTACGAGCAGTACTTC
size: few
V: TRBV27
D: -
J: TRBJ2-7

CDR3: CASSENSGAQNIQYF
DNA: TGTGCCAGCAGCGAAAATAGCGGGGCCCAAAACATTCAGTACTTC
size: -
V: TRBV3-1/TRBV3-2
D: TRBD2
J: TRBJ2-4

CDR3: CASSRDRQKDTQYF
DNA: TGTGCCAGCAGCCGGGACAGGCAGAAAGATACGCAGTATTTT
size: -
V: TRBV5-4
D: TRBD1
J: TRBJ2-3

CDR3: CATRGTVSYEQYF
DNA: TGTGCCACCCGGGGGACGGTCTCCTACGAGCAGTACTTC
size: -
V: TRBV28
D: -
J: TRBJ2-7

CDR3: CASSQGHRGGQETQYF
DNA: TGTGCCAGCAGCCAGGGGCACAGGGGTGGTCAAGAGACCCAGTACTTC
size: -
V: TRBV11-2
D: TRBD1
J: TRBJ2-5

CDR3: CASSPTYTGELFF
DNA: TGTGCCAGCAGCCCTACTTACACCGGGGAGCTGTTTTTT
size: -
V: TRBV5-8
D: -
J: TRBJ2-2

CDR3: CASSQDPTGGRYEQYF
DNA: TGTGCCAGCAGCCAAGATCCGACAGGGGGCCGTTACGAGCAGTACTTC
size: -
V: TRBV3-1/TRBV3-2
D: TRBD1
J: TRBJ2-7

CDR3: CSVEQNYGYTF
DNA: TGCAGCGTTGAACAGAACTATGGCTACACCTTC
size: -
V: TRBV29-1
D: -
J: TRBJ1-2

CDR3: CATSRGGHREYEQYF
DNA: TGTGCCACCAGCAGAGGGGGGCACAGGGAGTACGAGCAGTACTTC
size: -
V: TRBV15
D: -
J: TRBJ2-7

CDR3: CASSRGQGNNEQYF
DNA: TGTGCCAGCAGCCGGGGACAGGGGAACAACGAGCAGTACTTC
size: once
V: TRBV5-5
D: TRBD1
J: TRBJ2-7

CDR3: CASSQGPYEQYF
DNA: TGTGCCAGCAGCCAGGGCCCTTACGAGCAGTACTTC
size: -
V: TRBV3-1/TRBV3-2
D: -
J: TRBJ2-7

CDR3: CASSVDNNEKLFF
DNA: TGTGCCAGCAGCGTAGACAATAATGAAAAACTGTTTTTT
size: -
V: TRBV9
D: -
J: TRBJ1-4

CDR3: CSGAGRGNADTQYF
DNA: TGCAGCGGGGCGGGCAGGGGTAATGCAGATACGCAGTATTTT
size: -
V: TRBV29-1
D: -
J: TRBJ2-3

CDR3: CASSFGGATNEKLFF
DNA: TGTGCCAGCAGCTTTGGCGGTGCAACTAATGAAAAACTGTTTTTT
size: once
V: TRBV5-5
D: -
J: TRBJ1-4

CDR3: CASSSPTDRYGYTF
DNA: TGTGCCAGCAGCTCCCCGACGGACAGATATGGCTACACCTTC
size: -
V: TRBV9
D: -
J: TRBJ1-2

CDR3: CAISDQVGGELFF
DNA: TGTGCCATCAGTGATCAGGTTGGCGGGGAGCTGTTTTTT
size: -
V: TRBV10-3
D: -
J: TRBJ2-2

CDR3: CASSLAGNTEAFF
DNA: TGTGCCAGCAGCCTTGCAGGGAACACTGAAGCTTTCTTT
size: -
V: TRBV7-3
D: -
J: TRBJ1-1

CDR3: CASSLSGKTGELFF
DNA: TGTGCCAGCAGTTTAAGCGGGAAAACCGGGGAGCTGTTTTTT
size: -
V: TRBV27
D: TRBD2
J: TRBJ2-2

CDR3: CASSPIGEKYEQYF
DNA: TGTGCCAGCAGCCCGATCGGGGAGAAGTACGAGCAGTACTTC
size: few
V: TRBV4-2
D: -
J: TRBJ2-7

CDR3: CASSYGANRATEAFF
DNA: TGTGCCAGCAGTTACGGGGCCAACAGGGCAACTGAAGCTTTCTTT
size: -
V: TRBV6-5
D: -
J: TRBJ1-1

CDR3: CASSLNLGTGGTEAFF
DNA: TGCGCCAGCAGCTTAAACCTCGGGACCGGGGGCACTGAAGCTTTCTTT
size: -
V: TRBV5-1
D: -
J: TRBJ1-1

CDR3: CASSQDRTSGNEQFF
DNA: TGTGCCAGCAGCCAAGATCGAACCTCCGGTAATGAGCAGTTCTTC
size: few
V: TRBV3-1/TRBV3-2
D: -
J: TRBJ2-1

CDR3: CASSESSGGGYNEQFF
DNA: TGTGCCAGCAGTGAGAGTTCTGGCGGGGGATACAATGAGCAGTTCTTC
size: -
V: TRBV2
D: TRBD2
J: TRBJ2-1

CDR3: CASSPGTESSYEQYF
DNA: TGCGCCAGCAGCCCCGGGACAGAATCCTCCTACGAGCAGTACTTC
size: few
V: TRBV5-1
D: TRBD1
J: TRBJ2-7

CDR3: CASSLPESLLTENTEAFF
DNA: TGTGCCAGCAGCTTGCCGGAAAGTCTCCTAACAGAAAACACTGAAGCTTTCTTT
size: -
V: TRBV5-5
D: -
J: TRBJ1-1

CDR3: CASSEVRGYEQYF
DNA: TGTGCCAGCAGTGAAGTTCGGGGATACGAGCAGTACTTC
size: -
V: TRBV2
D: -
J: TRBJ2-7

CDR3: CASSPGQGPYEQYF
DNA: TGTGCCAGCAGTCCGGGACAGGGCCCCTACGAGCAGTACTTC
size: -
V: TRBV2
D: TRBD1
J: TRBJ2-7

CDR3: CAYHRDRASNYGYTF
DNA: TGTGCCTATCACCGGGACAGGGCCTCTAACTATGGCTACACCTTC
size: -
V: TRBV30
D: TRBD1
J: TRBJ1-2

CDR3: CASSLSINTEAFF
DNA: TGCGCCAGCAGTCTAAGCATCAACACTGAAGCTTTCTTT
size: -
V: TRBV5-1
D: -
J: TRBJ1-1

CDR3: CASSLGTSGEGQYF
DNA: TGTGCCAGCAGCTTAGGGACTAGCGGGGAAGGGCAGTACTTC
size: -
V: TRBV11-3
D: TRBD2
J: TRBJ2-7

CDR3: CASSLIWSSYNEQFF
DNA: TGTGCCAGCAGCTTAATATGGAGCTCCTACAATGAGCAGTTCTTC
size: -
V: TRBV7-3
D: -
J: TRBJ2-1

CDR3: CASSRRSPGGSYEQYF
DNA: TGTGCCAGCAGCCGCCGAAGCCCGGGGGGATCCTACGAGCAGTACTTC
size: -
V: TRBV3-1/TRBV3-2
D: TRBD2
J: TRBJ2-7

CDR3: CASSYPGTGATDTQYF
DNA: TGTGCCAGCAGCTATCCCGGGACTGGAGCGACAGATACGCAGTATTTT
size: -
V: TRBV9
D: -
J: TRBJ2-3

CDR3: CASSLWGGAEAFF
DNA: TGTGCCAGCAGCTTATGGGGAGGGGCTGAAGCTTTCTTT
size: -
V: TRBV7-3
D: -
J: TRBJ1-1

CDR3: CASTLAGGGYEQYF
DNA: TGTGCCAGCACGCTAGCGGGGGGAGGATACGAGCAGTACTTC
size: -
V: TRBV3-1/TRBV3-2
D: TRBD2
J: TRBJ2-7

CDR3: CASSAGGDTDTQYF
DNA: TGTGCCAGCTCTGCGGGGGGGGACACAGATACGCAGTATTTT
size: -
V: TRBV9
D: TRBD2
J: TRBJ2-3

CDR3: CSASFRTSSGRGELFF
DNA: TGCAGTGCTAGTTTCAGGACTAGTAGTGGTCGGGGGGAGCTGTTTTTT
size: few
V: TRBV20-1
D: TRBD2
J: TRBJ2-2

CDR3: CASSLRGPNTGELFF
DNA: TGCGCCAGCAGCTTAAGGGGCCCGAACACCGGGGAGCTGTTTTTT
size: -
V: TRBV5-1
D: -
J: TRBJ2-2

CDR3: CASSLMAGTNTGELFF
DNA: TGTGCCAGCAGCTTAATGGCGGGGACGAACACCGGGGAGCTGTTTTTT
size: -
V: TRBV7-3
D: -
J: TRBJ2-2

CDR3: CASTYSPLRDYGYTF
DNA: TGCGCCAGCACCTACTCGCCCCTGCGTGACTATGGCTACACCTTC
size: few
V: TRBV5-1
D: -
J: TRBJ1-2

CDR3: CASSQVTPAETQYF
DNA: TGTGCCAGCAGTCAGGTAACCCCCGCCGAGACCCAGTACTTC
size: -
V: TRBV2
D: -
J: TRBJ2-5

CDR3: CASSLKTGDEQYF
DNA: TGTGCCAGCAGCTTAAAGACAGGGGACGAGCAGTACTTC
size: -
V: TRBV5-4
D: TRBD1
J: TRBJ2-7

CDR3: CASSQQGNYGYTF
DNA: TGTGCCAGCAGCCAACAGGGAAACTATGGCTACACCTTC
size: -
V: TRBV3-1/TRBV3-2
D: -
J: TRBJ1-2

CDR3: CASSFDGGKYNEQFF
DNA: TGTGCCAGCAGCTTCGACGGGGGTAAATACAATGAGCAGTTCTTC
size: -
V: TRBV5-4
D: -
J: TRBJ2-1

CDR3: CASSLLAGRSNTGELFF
DNA: TGTGCCAGCAGCCTACTAGCGGGGCGGTCGAACACCGGGGAGCTGTTTTTT
size: -
V: TRBV11-2
D: TRBD2
J: TRBJ2-2

CDR3: CASSPGQPTDTQYF
DNA: TGTGCCAGCAGCCCCGGACAGCCCACAGATACGCAGTATTTT
size: -
V: TRBV9
D: -
J: TRBJ2-3